What follows are 6 T cell receptor beta chains derived from one specimen sequenced in a study of shared clonotypes between healthy human individuals. CD45RO-negative CD8 cells positively selected for CCR7 made up the naive population, which excluded terminally differentiated effector memory CD45RA+ cells. The method was immunoSEQ multiplex PCR; TCRdb's version includes in-frame clones alone and lacks a portion of them. In the table there are more than 550,000 clones, 92% of which are singletons. Sequenced material: naive CD8+ T cells sorted from blood. These TCRs come from a man aged 25-40 years in good health.

This chain links TRBV7-3 with TRBJ2-3; D is possibly TRBD2 (6 bases). This CDR3 spans 15 amino acids. V lost 3 bases, J lost 0 bases, and 10 bases lay in between. Germline CDR1 is SGHTA and CDR2 is FQGTGA. This chain's CDR3 is CASSLGGMSTDTQYF. DNA of the CDR3: TGTGCCAGCAGCTTGGGCGGGATGAGCACAGATACGCAGTATTTT.

The chain recombines TRBV10-3 with TRBJ2-7; D unclear. V lost 6 bases and J 0 bases, leaving 15 bases between the germline ends. This CDR3 is 15 amino acids long. Germline CDR1 is ENHRY and CDR2 is SYGVKD. The CDR3 bases are TGTGCCATCAGCTCCGAGCACCTTGACTCCTACGAGCAGTACTTC. It is translated as CAISSEHLDSYEQYF.

The chain carries TRBV10-3 and TRBJ2-5; D is tentatively TRBD1 or TRBD2 (5 bases each). The DNA end favors TRBJ2-7, so the J call may be wrong. Germline assignment: CDR1 ENHRY and CDR2 SYGVKD. This CDR3 is built from 16 residues. This CDR3 reads CAISVTGTDVSYEQYF. For the CDR3, the DNA is TGTGCCATCAGCGTTACCGGGACCGACGTTTCCTACGAGCAGTACTTC.

This chain uses TRBV15 with TRBJ2-1; D could derive from TRBD1 or TRBD2 (5 bases each). Germline loops: CDR1 LNHNV, CDR2 YYDKDF (reference sequence). V gave up 6 bases and J gave up 15 bases, with 18 bases separating them. The CDR3 sequence is 12 residues long. The CDR3 sequence: CATRGDSELRFF. In DNA form, the CDR3 reads TGTGCCACCAGGGGAGACAGTGAATTAAGGTTCTTC.

The rearrangement links TRBV5-1 to TRBJ2-3, with 13 bases lining up with TRBD2. CDR3 length: 19 residues. Germline values: CDR1 SGHRS, CDR2 YFSETQ. J gave up 0 bases and V 4 bases, and 11 bases lay outside the gene matches. CDR3 amino acids: CASSQGLAGLSSSTDTQYF. The CDR3 nucleotides read TGCGCCAGCAGCCAGGGACTAGCGGGGCTCTCCTCTAGCACAGATACGCAGTATTTT.

The V gene is TRBV18, the J gene TRBJ2-1; a possible D gene is TRBD1 (6 bases). Per the germline V gene, CDR1 is KGHSH and CDR2 is LQKENI. Between the trimmed V and J ends, which lost 0 bases and 6 bases, there was a span of 9 bases. This CDR3 has 14 residues. The CDR3 protein is CASSPPTGPNEQFF. The CDR3 nucleotides are TGTGCCAGCTCACCACCCACAGGGCCCAATGAGCAGTTCTTC.